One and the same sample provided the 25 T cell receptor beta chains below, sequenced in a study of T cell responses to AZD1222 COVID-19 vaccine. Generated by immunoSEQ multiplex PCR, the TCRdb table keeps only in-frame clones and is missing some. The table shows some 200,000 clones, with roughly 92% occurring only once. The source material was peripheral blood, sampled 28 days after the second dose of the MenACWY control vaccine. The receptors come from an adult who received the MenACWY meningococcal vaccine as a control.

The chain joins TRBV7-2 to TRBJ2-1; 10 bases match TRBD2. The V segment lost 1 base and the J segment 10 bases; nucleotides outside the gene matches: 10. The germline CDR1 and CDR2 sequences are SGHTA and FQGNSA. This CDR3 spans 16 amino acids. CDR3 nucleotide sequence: TGTGCCAGCAGCTTAGGAGTAGCGGGAGGTTTGCGGGAGCAGTTCTTC. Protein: CASSLGVAGGLREQFF.

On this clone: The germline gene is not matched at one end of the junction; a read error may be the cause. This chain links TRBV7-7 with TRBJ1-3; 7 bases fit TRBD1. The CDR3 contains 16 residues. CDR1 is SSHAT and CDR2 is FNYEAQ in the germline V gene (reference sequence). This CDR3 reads CASSLALTGAGNTIYF. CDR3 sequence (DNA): TGTGCTAGCAGCTTAGCCCTAACAGGGGCTGGAAACACCATATATTTT. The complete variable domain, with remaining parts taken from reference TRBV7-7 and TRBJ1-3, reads GAGVSQSPRYKVTKRGQDVTLRCDPISSHATLYWYQQALGQGPEFLTYFNYEAQPDKSGLPSDRFSAERPEGSISTLTIQRTEQRDSAMYRCASSLALTGAGNTIYFGEGSWLTVV.

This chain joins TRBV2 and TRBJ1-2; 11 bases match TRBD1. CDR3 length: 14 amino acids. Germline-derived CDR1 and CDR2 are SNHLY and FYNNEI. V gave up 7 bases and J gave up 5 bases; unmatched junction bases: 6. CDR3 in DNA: TGTGCCAGCACCGGACAGGGGGCGCCTTATGGCTACACCTTC. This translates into CASTGQGAPYGYTF.

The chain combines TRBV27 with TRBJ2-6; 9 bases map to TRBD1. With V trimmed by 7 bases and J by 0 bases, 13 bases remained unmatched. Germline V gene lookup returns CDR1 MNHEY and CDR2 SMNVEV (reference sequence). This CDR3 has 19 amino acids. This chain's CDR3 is CASTSYGTGFRSGANVLTF. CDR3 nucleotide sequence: TGTGCCAGCACCTCGTACGGGACAGGGTTTCGCTCTGGGGCCAACGTCCTGACTTTC.

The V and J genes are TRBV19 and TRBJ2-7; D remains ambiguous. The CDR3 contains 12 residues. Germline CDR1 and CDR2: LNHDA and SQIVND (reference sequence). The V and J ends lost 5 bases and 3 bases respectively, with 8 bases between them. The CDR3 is CASSFAGYEQYF. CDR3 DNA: TGTGCCAGTAGTTTCGCAGGCTACGAGCAGTACTTC.

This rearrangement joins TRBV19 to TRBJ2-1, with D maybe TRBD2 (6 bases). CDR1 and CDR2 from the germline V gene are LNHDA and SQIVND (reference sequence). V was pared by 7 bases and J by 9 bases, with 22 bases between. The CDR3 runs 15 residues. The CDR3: CASTLRGGDGGEQFF. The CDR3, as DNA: TGTGCCAGTACCCTAAGGGGAGGCGACGGGGGTGAGCAGTTCTTC.

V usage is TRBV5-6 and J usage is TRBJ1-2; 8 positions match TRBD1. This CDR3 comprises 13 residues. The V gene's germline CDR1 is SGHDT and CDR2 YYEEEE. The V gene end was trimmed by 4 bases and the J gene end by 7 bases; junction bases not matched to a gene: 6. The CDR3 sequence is CASSLYGTGGYTF. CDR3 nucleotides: TGTGCCAGCAGCCTATACGGGACAGGTGGCTACACCTTC.

In DNA form, the CDR3 reads TGTGCCAGCAGCTTAGGTACAGGGGGCTCTGGGGCCAACGTCCTGACTTTC. Its protein product is CASSLGTGGSGANVLTF. This sequence joins TRBV7-6 and TRBJ2-6; TRBD1 aligns across 8 bases. Germline CDR1 is SGHVS and CDR2 is FNYEAQ. The CDR3 has 17 residues. V was pared by 1 base and J by 0 bases, with 2 bases of the junction left unmatched.

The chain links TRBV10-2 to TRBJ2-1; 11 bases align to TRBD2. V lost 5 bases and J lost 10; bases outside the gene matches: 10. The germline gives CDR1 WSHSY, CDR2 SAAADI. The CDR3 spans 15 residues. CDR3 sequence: CASSRTTSGSGEQFF. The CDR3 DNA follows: TGCGCCAGCAGTCGAACCACTAGCGGGAGTGGCGAGCAGTTCTTC.

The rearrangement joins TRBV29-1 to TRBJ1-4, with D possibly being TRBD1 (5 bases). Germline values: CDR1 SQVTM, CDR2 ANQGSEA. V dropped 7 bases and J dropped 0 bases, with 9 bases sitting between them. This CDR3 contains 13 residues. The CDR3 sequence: CSGGTTTNEKLFF. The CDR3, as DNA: TGCAGCGGAGGGACGACAACTAATGAAAAACTGTTTTTT. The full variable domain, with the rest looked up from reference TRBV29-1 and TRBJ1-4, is SAVISQKPSRDICQRGTSLTIQCQVDSQVTMMFWYRQQPGQSLTLIATANQGSEATYESGFVIDKFPISRPNLTFSTLTVSNMSPEDSSIYLCSGGTTTNEKLFFGSGTQLSVL.

The CDR3 DNA follows: TGTGCCATCACCGCGGGACAGGGGTTCAATCAGCCCCAGCATTTT. It is translated as CAITAGQGFNQPQHF. The chain combines TRBV10-3 with TRBJ1-5; 10 bases fit TRBD1. This CDR3 spans 15 amino acids. From germline, CDR1 is ENHRY and CDR2 SYGVKD. V lost 7 bases to trimming and J lost 3 bases; unmatched junction nucleotides: 6.

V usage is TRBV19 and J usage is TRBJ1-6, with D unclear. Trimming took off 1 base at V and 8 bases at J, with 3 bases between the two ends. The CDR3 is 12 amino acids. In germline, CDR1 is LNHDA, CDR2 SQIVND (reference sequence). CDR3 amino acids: CASSIGDSPLHF. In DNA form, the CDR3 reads TGTGCCAGTAGTATAGGGGATTCACCCCTCCACTTT.

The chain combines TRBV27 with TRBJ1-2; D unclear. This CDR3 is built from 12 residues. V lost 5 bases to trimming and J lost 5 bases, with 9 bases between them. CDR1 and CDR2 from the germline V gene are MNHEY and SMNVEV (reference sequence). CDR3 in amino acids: CASSARGYGYTF. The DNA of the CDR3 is TGTGCCAGCAGTGCCAGAGGGTATGGCTACACCTTC.

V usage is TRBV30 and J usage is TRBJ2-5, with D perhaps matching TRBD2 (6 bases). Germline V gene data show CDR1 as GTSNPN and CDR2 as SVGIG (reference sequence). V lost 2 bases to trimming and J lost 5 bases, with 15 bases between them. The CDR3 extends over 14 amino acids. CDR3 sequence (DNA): TGTGCCTGGAGTCGGGACCTTGGGGGGGAGACCCAGTACTTC. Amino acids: CAWSRDLGGETQYF.

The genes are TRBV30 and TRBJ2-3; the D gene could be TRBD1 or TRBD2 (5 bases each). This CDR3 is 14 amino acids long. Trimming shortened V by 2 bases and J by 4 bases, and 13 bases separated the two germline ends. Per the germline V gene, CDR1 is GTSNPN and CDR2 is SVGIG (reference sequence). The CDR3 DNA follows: TGTGCCTGGAGTCCGAGGGACGCCCCAGATACGCAGTATTTT. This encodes CAWSPRDAPDTQYF.

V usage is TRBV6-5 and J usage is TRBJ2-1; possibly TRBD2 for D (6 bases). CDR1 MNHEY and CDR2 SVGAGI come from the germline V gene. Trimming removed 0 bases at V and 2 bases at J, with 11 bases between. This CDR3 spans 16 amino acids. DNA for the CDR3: TGTGCCAGCAGTTACTCGACGTCTAGCGCCTACAATGAGCAGTTCTTC. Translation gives CASSYSTSSAYNEQFF.

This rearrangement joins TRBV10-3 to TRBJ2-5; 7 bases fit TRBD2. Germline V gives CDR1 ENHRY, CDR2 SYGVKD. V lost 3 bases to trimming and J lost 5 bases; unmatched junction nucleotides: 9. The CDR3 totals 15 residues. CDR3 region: CAISEVETAGETQYF. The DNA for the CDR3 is TGTGCCATCAGTGAAGTGGAGACAGCGGGGGAGACCCAGTACTTC.

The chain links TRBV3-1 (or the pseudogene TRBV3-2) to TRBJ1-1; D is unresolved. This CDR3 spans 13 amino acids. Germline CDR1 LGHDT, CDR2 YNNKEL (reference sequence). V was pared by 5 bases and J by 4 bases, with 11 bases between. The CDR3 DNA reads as TGTGCCAGCAGCAATACTGGGGTCACTGAAGCTTTCTTT. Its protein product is CASSNTGVTEAFF.

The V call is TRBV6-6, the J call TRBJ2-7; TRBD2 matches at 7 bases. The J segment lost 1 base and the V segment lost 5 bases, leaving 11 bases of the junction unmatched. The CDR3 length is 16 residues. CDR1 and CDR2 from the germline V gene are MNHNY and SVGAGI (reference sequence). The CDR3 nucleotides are TGTGCCAGCAGTCGATCAATGAAGGGAGGGTCCTACGAGCAGTACTTC. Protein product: CASSRSMKGGSYEQYF.

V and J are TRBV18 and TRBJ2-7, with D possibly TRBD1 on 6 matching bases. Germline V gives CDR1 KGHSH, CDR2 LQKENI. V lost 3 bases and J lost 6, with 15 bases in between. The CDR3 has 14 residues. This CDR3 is CASSPQSQGSEQYF. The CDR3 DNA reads TGTGCCAGCTCACCTCAATCACAGGGCAGCGAGCAGTACTTC. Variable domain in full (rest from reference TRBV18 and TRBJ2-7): NAGVMQNPRHLVRRRGQEARLRCSPMKGHSHVYWYRQLPEEGLKFMVYLQKENIIDESGMPKERFSAEFPKEGPSILRIQQVVRGDSAAYFCASSPQSQGSEQYFGPGTRLTVT.

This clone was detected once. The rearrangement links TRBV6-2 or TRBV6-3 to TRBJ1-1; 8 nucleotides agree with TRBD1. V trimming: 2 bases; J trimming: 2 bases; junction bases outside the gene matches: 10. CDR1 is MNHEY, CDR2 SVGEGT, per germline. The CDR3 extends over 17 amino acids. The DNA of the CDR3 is TGTGCCAGCAGTTACCCCTCAGGGGGCGGATTTAACACTGAAGCTTTCTTT. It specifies CASSYPSGGGFNTEAFF.

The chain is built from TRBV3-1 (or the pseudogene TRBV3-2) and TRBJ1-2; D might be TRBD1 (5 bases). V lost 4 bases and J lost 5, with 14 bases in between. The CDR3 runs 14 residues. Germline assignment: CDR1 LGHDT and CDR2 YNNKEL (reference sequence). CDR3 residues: CASSPPRQQYGYTF. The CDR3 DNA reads TGTGCCAGCAGCCCACCGAGACAGCAGTATGGCTACACCTTC.

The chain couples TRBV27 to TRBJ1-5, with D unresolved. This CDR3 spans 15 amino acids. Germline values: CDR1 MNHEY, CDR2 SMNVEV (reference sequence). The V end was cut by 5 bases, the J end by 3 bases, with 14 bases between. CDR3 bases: TGTGCCAGCAGTCGCTCGCGGGCGGTCAATCAGCCCCAGCATTTT. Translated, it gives CASSRSRAVNQPQHF.

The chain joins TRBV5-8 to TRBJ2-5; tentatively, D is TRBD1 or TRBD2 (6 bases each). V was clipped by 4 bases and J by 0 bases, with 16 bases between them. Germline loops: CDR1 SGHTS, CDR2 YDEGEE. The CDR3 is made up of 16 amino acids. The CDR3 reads CASSLGAGPYQETQYF. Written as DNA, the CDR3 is TGTGCCAGCAGCCTGGGGGCGGGGCCGTACCAAGAGACCCAGTACTTC.

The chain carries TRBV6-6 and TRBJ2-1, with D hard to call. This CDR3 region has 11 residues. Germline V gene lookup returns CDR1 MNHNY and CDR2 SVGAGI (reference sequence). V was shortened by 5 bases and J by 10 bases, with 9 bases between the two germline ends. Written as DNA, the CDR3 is TGTGCCAGCAGTGAATATGTGGAGCAGTTCTTC. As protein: CASSEYVEQFF.